A single sample is the source of the 28 T cell receptor beta chains below, sequenced in a study of shared clonotypes between healthy human individuals. Repertoires were generated with immunoSEQ multiplex PCR, while TCRdb's copy carries only in-frame clones and drops some. The table records 980,000 or so clones, approximately 80% of them present only once. Sequencing used memory CD4+ T cells sorted from blood. The subset: CD45RA-negative fraction. These receptors came from a man aged 18 to 30 in good health.

This rearrangement joins TRBV5-6 to TRBJ2-5; D is unresolved. The length of the CDR3 is 14 residues. The V gene's germline CDR1 is SGHDT and CDR2 YYEEEE. Trimming shortened V by 4 bases and J by 1 base, and 11 bases separated the two germline ends. This chain's CDR3 is CASSAGLVQETQYF. In DNA form, the CDR3 reads TGTGCCAGCAGCGCTGGGCTTGTCCAAGAGACCCAGTACTTC.

The chain recombines TRBV7-2 with TRBJ1-5; D not certain. The V end lost 2 bases, the J end lost 0 bases, and 8 bases lay between the germline ends. CDR3 length: 15 residues. CDR1 is SGHTA and CDR2 is FQGNSA in the germline V gene. CDR3 DNA: TGTGCCAGCAGCTTACGGGTAACTAGCAATCAGCCCCAGCATTTT. Protein: CASSLRVTSNQPQHF.

This clone was seen a single time. The chain recombines TRBV5-1 with TRBJ1-1, with D unresolved. V lost 0 bases and J lost 2, with 8 bases in between. This CDR3 has 14 residues. Germline loops: CDR1 SGHRS, CDR2 YFSETQ. The CDR3 nucleotides read TGCGCCAGCAGCTTGGAAAACACCAACACTGAAGCTTTCTTT. Translated, it gives CASSLENTNTEAFF.

V gene TRBV7-2 combines with J gene TRBJ2-2, with D perhaps matching TRBD1 (6 bases). Germline CDR1 and CDR2: SGHTA and FQGNSA. The CDR3 length is 16 residues. Trimming left V 2 bases short and J 2 bases short, with 12 bases between. The CDR3 DNA is TGTGCCAGCAGCTTATCCCGGACAGTAAACACCGGGGAGCTGTTTTTT. Its translation: CASSLSRTVNTGELFF.

The chain is built from TRBV27 and TRBJ2-7; 10 bases are a match to TRBD1. Germline trimming cut 5 bases from V and 5 bases from J; bases unmatched to any gene: 9. Germline V lookup: CDR1 MNHEY, CDR2 SMNVEV (reference sequence). This CDR3 contains 15 residues. DNA for the CDR3: TGTGCCAGCAGTCCTATCGACAGGGGGCGCGACGAGCAGTACTTC. Its protein is CASSPIDRGRDEQYF.

The chain is built from TRBV19 and TRBJ2-3, with 7 nucleotides matching TRBD1. This CDR3 has 16 amino acids. J lost 6 bases, V lost 6 bases, and 15 bases had no gene match. Germline-derived CDR1 and CDR2 are LNHDA and SQIVND (reference sequence). CDR3 region: CASSYPQGVPHDTQYF. The CDR3 DNA follows: TGTGCCAGTAGCTACCCGCAGGGGGTCCCACACGATACGCAGTATTTT.

This rearrangement joins TRBV6-5 to TRBJ2-3; D is unresolved. CDR3 length: 13 amino acids. The germline V and J ends were trimmed by 7 bases and 4 bases, with 12 bases remaining between them. CDR1 MNHEY and CDR2 SVGAGI come from the germline V gene. The CDR3 loop is CASTLPGADTQYF. The DNA of the CDR3 is TGTGCCAGCACCCTACCAGGCGCAGATACGCAGTATTTT.

Only one count was recorded for this clone. The chain joins TRBV5-1 to TRBJ2-5; 8 positions match TRBD1. The CDR3 spans 16 residues. V was clipped by 0 bases and J by 5 bases; unmatched bases: 9. Germline V CDR1 and CDR2: SGHRS, YFSETQ. The chain's CDR3 is CASSLEGRQGAETQYF. The CDR3 bases are TGCGCCAGCAGCTTGGAAGGGAGGCAGGGGGCGGAGACCCAGTACTTC.

The chain recombines TRBV2 with TRBJ1-6, with D perhaps matching TRBD1 (5 bases). The germline V and J ends were trimmed by 6 bases and 0 bases, with 9 bases remaining between them. Germline V gene data show CDR1 as SNHLY and CDR2 as FYNNEI. CDR3 length equals 15 residues. Here the CDR3 reads CASRATVSYNSPLHF. The CDR3 nucleotides read TGTGCCAGCAGGGCGACAGTCTCCTATAATTCACCCCTCCACTTT.

The gene calls are TRBV15 and TRBJ2-4; tentatively, D is TRBD2 (6 bases). Germline V gene lookup returns CDR1 LNHNV and CDR2 YYDKDF (reference sequence). The CDR3 is made up of 15 amino acids. Trimming left V 8 bases short and J 9 bases short, with 23 bases between. The DNA of the CDR3 is TGTGCCACCTTAGGTAGCGGCCCCCACAATGCCATTCAGTACTTC. This codes for CATLGSGPHNAIQYF.

This clone has just a few counts. Other nucleotide sequences from this sample produce the same CDR3. The CDR3 spells CASSLDSMNTEAFF. CDR3 in DNA: TGCGCCAGCAGCTTGGACAGCATGAACACTGAAGCTTTCTTT. The chain combines TRBV5-1 with TRBJ1-1, with D unresolved. This CDR3 spans 14 amino acids. V shed 0 bases and J shed 0 bases, with 6 bases lying between them. CDR1 is SGHRS and CDR2 is YFSETQ in the germline V gene.

The chain combines TRBV28 with TRBJ1-2, with 7 bases aligning to TRBD1. With V trimmed by 2 bases and J by 8 bases, 8 bases remained unmatched. The CDR3 loop spans 14 amino acids. Germline values: CDR1 MDHEN, CDR2 SYDVKM. This CDR3 is CASSLNTGEGGYTF. The CDR3 nucleotides read TGTGCCAGCAGTTTAAATACAGGGGAGGGCGGCTACACCTTC.

V and J are TRBV5-1 and TRBJ2-1, with 10 nucleotides matching TRBD2. From germline, CDR1 is SGHRS and CDR2 YFSETQ. The CDR3 spans 16 residues. V lost 4 bases, J lost 6 bases, and 10 bases stayed unmatched. The CDR3 nucleotides read TGCGCCAGCAGCGAGGGACGTCTAGCGGGAGCCAATGAGCAGTTCTTC. As protein: CASSEGRLAGANEQFF. The full variable domain, in which reference TRBV5-1 and TRBJ2-1 provide the parts outside the CDR3, is KAGVTQTPRYLIKTRGQQVTLSCSPISGHRSVSWYQQTPGQGLQFLFEYFSETQRNKGNFPGRFSGRQFSNSRSEMNVSTLELGDSALYLCASSEGRLAGANEQFFGPGTRLTVL.

The rearrangement joins TRBV27 to TRBJ1-6; TRBD1 is a possible D gene (5 bases). CDR1 is MNHEY, CDR2 SMNVEV, per germline (reference sequence). V lost 4 bases, J lost 3 bases, and 10 bases lay in between. CDR3 length: 15 amino acids. The CDR3 protein is CASSYGAIYNSPLHF. The DNA of the CDR3 is TGTGCCAGCAGTTACGGGGCAATCTATAATTCACCCCTCCACTTT.

The chain carries TRBV9 and TRBJ1-3; D not certain. Germline lookup yields CDR1 SGDLS and CDR2 YYNGEE. This CDR3 contains 16 residues. V was trimmed by 0 bases and J by 2 bases, leaving 12 bases between them. CDR3 in DNA: TGTGCCAGCAGCGTAGGTGAGGTCAACCCTGGAAACACCATATATTTT. Protein product: CASSVGEVNPGNTIYF.

This clone has just a few counts. The chain joins TRBV7-2 to TRBJ1-4; perhaps TRBD1 as D (5 bases). The CDR3 loop spans 15 amino acids. The germline V gene has CDR1 SGHTA and CDR2 FQGNSA. V gave up 3 bases and J gave up 7 bases, with 15 bases separating them. CDR3 sequence (DNA): TGTGCCAGCAGCTTCAGGGCTGCAAGGAGTGAAAAACTGTTTTTT. It codes for CASSFRAARSEKLFF.

The chain carries TRBV6-5 and TRBJ1-6; a possible D gene is TRBD1 (6 bases). This CDR3 has 13 amino acids. The V end was cut by 6 bases, the J end by 9 bases, with 12 bases between. The germline gives CDR1 MNHEY, CDR2 SVGAGI. For the CDR3, the DNA is TGTGCCAGCAGGACCCGGGGGCCTTCACCCCTCCACTTT. The encoded protein is CASRTRGPSPLHF.

The J gene is TRBJ2-1, the V gene TRBV4-3; 10 nucleotides match TRBD2. CDR1 and CDR2 (germline): LGHNA, YSLEER. The CDR3 extends over 15 amino acids. Trimming took 4 bases from V and 7 from J; bases not matched to a gene: 7. Written as DNA, the CDR3 is TGCGCCAGCAGCCTCCTAGCGGGAGTGCGAAATGAGCAGTTCTTC. Translation gives CASSLLAGVRNEQFF.

This clone showed up many times. The rearrangement links TRBV4-2 to TRBJ2-7; D possibly corresponds to TRBD1 (6 bases). Germline lookup yields CDR1 LGHNA and CDR2 YNFKEQ. CDR3 length: 13 amino acids. Trimming took 5 bases from V and 1 from J, leaving 9 bases between them. CDR3 sequence reads: CASSFGQSYEQYF. For the CDR3, the DNA is TGTGCCAGCAGCTTCGGACAGTCCTACGAGCAGTACTTC.

The genes are TRBV1 and TRBJ2-7; the table assigns TRBD2, which was not confirmed against the DNA. TRBV1 is noted as a pseudogene. This CDR3 is built from 16 residues. The CDR3 nucleotides are TGCACCAGGACCCCGACTAGCGGGGCCCGCTCCTACGAGCAGTACTTC. It specifies CTRTPTSGARSYEQYF.

The chain employs TRBV2 and TRBJ1-6; 10 bases are a match to TRBD1. Germline-derived CDR1 and CDR2 are SNHLY and FYNNEI. The CDR3 consists of 18 residues. V shed 7 bases and J 0 bases; nucleotides not matched to a gene: 9. The CDR3 sequence: CASMPMGQGPSYNSPLHF. CDR3 DNA: TGTGCCAGCATGCCCATGGGACAGGGGCCCTCCTATAATTCACCCCTCCACTTT.

This clone was found a few times. The chain has TRBV18 and TRBJ1-3, with D uncertain. The germline V gene encodes CDR1 KGHSH and CDR2 LQKENI. V was shortened by 3 bases and J by 7 bases, with 10 bases between the two germline ends. The CDR3 has 13 residues. This CDR3 reads CASSPGSFNTIYF. CDR3 DNA sequence: TGTGCCAGCTCACCTGGGTCTTTCAACACCATATATTTT.

The J gene is TRBJ1-2, the V gene TRBV29-1; 7 positions agree with TRBD1. CDR1 SQVTM and CDR2 ANQGSEA come from the germline V gene. J gave up 1 base and V 6 bases, and 5 bases lay outside the gene matches. The CDR3 is made up of 13 amino acids. The CDR3 DNA reads as TGCAGCGTAGGGGACAGAATTAACTATGGCTACACCTTC. This codes for CSVGDRINYGYTF.

This rearrangement joins TRBV21-1 to TRBJ2-4. TRBV21-1 is annotated as a pseudogene. This CDR3 spans 16 amino acids. CDR3: CASSKEVGLAKNIQYF. The DNA of the CDR3 is TGTGCCAGCAGCAAAGAGGTAGGGCTGGCCAAAAACATTCAGTACTTC.

The gene calls are TRBV6-1 and TRBJ2-2; no reliable D call. The CDR3 loop spans 15 amino acids. The V gene's germline CDR1 is MNHNS and CDR2 SASEGT. Trimming took 4 bases from V and 1 from J, leaving 10 bases between them. The CDR3 sequence is CASSGETQNTGELFF. CDR3 DNA sequence: TGTGCCAGCAGTGGTGAAACCCAGAACACCGGGGAGCTGTTTTTT.

The gene calls are TRBV28 and TRBJ2-7; tentatively, D is TRBD1 (5 bases). The CDR3 totals 15 residues. Germline V gives CDR1 MDHEN, CDR2 SYDVKM. The germline V and J ends were trimmed by 3 bases and 7 bases, with 19 bases remaining between them. The DNA for the CDR3 is TGTGCCAGCAGTTTCCTACTCCTTGGGGCCAAAGAGCAGTACTTC. This sequence encodes CASSFLLLGAKEQYF.

This rearrangement joins TRBV10-3 to TRBJ2-3; D is ambiguous. The CDR3 covers 15 residues. Germline V gene data show CDR1 as ENHRY and CDR2 as SYGVKD. Trimming stripped 3 bases from V and 4 bases from J, with 14 bases between. The CDR3 protein is CAISDFSGLSDTQYF. CDR3 DNA sequence: TGTGCCATCAGTGATTTTTCTGGGTTATCAGATACGCAGTATTTT.

The chain employs TRBV7-6 and TRBJ1-6, with D uncertain. Per germline, CDR1 SGHVS and CDR2 FNYEAQ. The CDR3 consists of 13 residues. Trimming took 1 base from V and 9 from J, leaving 7 bases between them. The CDR3 sequence is CASSLEGGSPLHF. CDR3 coding DNA: TGTGCCAGCAGCTTAGAAGGTGGTTCACCCCTCCACTTT.